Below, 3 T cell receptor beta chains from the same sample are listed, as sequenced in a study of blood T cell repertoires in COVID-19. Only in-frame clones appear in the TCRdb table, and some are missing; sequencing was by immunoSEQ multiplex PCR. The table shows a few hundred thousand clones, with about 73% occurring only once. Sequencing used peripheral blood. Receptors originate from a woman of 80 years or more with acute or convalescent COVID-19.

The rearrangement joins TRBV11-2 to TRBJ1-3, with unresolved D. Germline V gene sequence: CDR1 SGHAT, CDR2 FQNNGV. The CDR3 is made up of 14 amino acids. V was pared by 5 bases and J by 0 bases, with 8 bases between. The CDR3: CASSIQLSGNTIYF. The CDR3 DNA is TGTGCCAGCAGCATACAGCTCTCTGGAAACACCATATATTTT.

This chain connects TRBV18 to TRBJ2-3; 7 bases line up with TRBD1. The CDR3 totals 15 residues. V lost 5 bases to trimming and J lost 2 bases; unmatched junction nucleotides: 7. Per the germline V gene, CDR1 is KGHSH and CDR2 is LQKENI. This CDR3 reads CASSKPGQTTDTQYF. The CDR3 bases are TGTGCCAGCTCAAAACCGGGACAGACCACAGATACGCAGTATTTT.

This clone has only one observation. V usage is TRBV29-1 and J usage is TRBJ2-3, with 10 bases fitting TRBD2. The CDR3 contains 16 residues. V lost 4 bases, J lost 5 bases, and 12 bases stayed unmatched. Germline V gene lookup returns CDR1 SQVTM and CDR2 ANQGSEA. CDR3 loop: CSVASGTSVGGDTQYF. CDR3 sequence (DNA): TGCAGCGTTGCATCCGGGACTAGCGTAGGAGGAGATACGCAGTATTTT.